This TCR beta chain was sequenced for a study of cytomegalovirus exposure and HLA in healthy donors. Study summary: An early release of data contained around 80 million unique TCRs, which came from HLA-typed donors. Within the Caucasian-associated ancestry cluster were more than 75% of the approximately 400 genotyped donors. General observations from the study: CMV serostatus was the only immune exposure information that was available.

Primers for the PCR totalled 60 Vbeta and 13 Jbeta. Clones were read by immunoSEQ multiplex PCR, and TCRdb kept only the in-frame ones, dropping some. The sample lists over 95,000 clones, about 80% occurring once. Comments on this clone: Its antigen is as yet unknown.

Germline V lookup: CDR1 LNHDA, CDR2 SQIVND (reference sequence). This CDR3 contains 14 residues. Trimming pared 2 bases from V and 0 bases from J, leaving 4 bases between. V gene TRBV19 combines with J gene TRBJ2-2, with D unresolved. Sequenced sample: PBMCs. The TCR was taken from a woman aged 30 to 39 in good health and CMV-seropositive. CDR3 loop: CASSILSNTGELFF. The CDR3 nucleotides are TGTGCCAGTAGTATACTCTCGAACACCGGGGAGCTGTTTTTT.